This TCR beta chain was identified during a study of regulatory T cells in long-lasting Graves disease. This clonotype has more than one count but fewer than ten. As to time point: newly diagnosed GD, antithyroid drugs for less than 3 months. PBMC-derived RNA was used for the TCR library. There are 14 residues in the CDR3. Germline V gene sequence: CDR1 DFQATT, CDR2 SNEGSKA (reference sequence). Between the trimmed V and J ends, which lost 5 bases and 7 bases, there was a span of 20 bases. HTBI primers from iRepertoire and Arm-PCR of CDR3 regions yielded the TCR beta libraries. MiXCR, applied by TCRdb to the multiplex PCR reads, yields one record per CDR3 protein. The sample carries about 440,000 distinct CDR3 sequences, 14% to 15% recorded once. These data were also filed under a second study, of T cells in Graves' hyperthyroidism and ophthalmopathy.

This TCR was sampled from a woman in her thirties with Graves disease. The chain employs TRBV20-1 and TRBJ1-2, with D tentatively TRBD1 (5 bases). This material consisted of peripheral blood mononuclear cells (PBMCs), taken at new diagnosis, from a patient treated with antithyroid drugs. DNA for the CDR3: TGCAGTGCTCGAACTAGCAACTGGGGGGGTGGCTACACCTTC. Encoded protein: CSARTSNWGGGYTF.